This T cell receptor beta chain was captured by sequencing in a study of CD8 T cells in Susac syndrome. This CDR3 has 13 amino acids. The germline V and J ends were trimmed by 1 base and 7 bases, with 8 bases remaining between them. Germline V gene sequence: CDR1 SNHLY, CDR2 FYNNEI. The RNA input was roughly 0.45 to 1 ug, and it was reverse transcribed with random hexamers. immunoSEQ multiplex PCR amplified TCR beta CDR3 across 54 Vbeta, 13 Jbeta. MiXCR, run by TCRdb on the immunoSEQ multiplex PCR reads, gives a single entry per CDR3 protein. The table includes tens of thousands of distinct CDR3 sequences, roughly 96% detected once. With regard to this clonotype: Its specificity is unknown.

Study conclusions and caveats: Across the total CD8+ repertoires, under 20 Susac-specific public clones were found. The CD8+ TEMRA repertoires yielded 4 to 6 such clones.

The chain uses TRBV2 and TRBJ2-1; the D is unclear. The material sequenced was CD8+ T cells from PBMCs. The receptor was derived from a human donor with Susac syndrome. This CDR3 is CASSEDGRNEQFF. In DNA, the CDR3 is TGTGCCAGCAGTGAAGATGGCAGAAATGAGCAGTTCTTC.